The 10 T cell receptor beta chains below all came from one sample that was sequenced in a study of blood T cells in healthy people across ages. Using a J-beta primer mix together with a sample-barcoded 5' primer, a second PCR was run for about 6 to 11 cycles. TCRdb processed the 5' RACE reads anew with MiXCR; each CDR3 protein has one entry. Of around 690,000 distinct CDR3 sequences listed, 58% are singletons. The specimen sequenced was blood. The receptor source for this set is a man in his fifties or sixties in good health.

There are many counts of this clonotype. The chain links TRBV2 to TRBJ1-5; a possible D gene is TRBD1 (6 bases). Germline lookup yields CDR1 SNHLY and CDR2 FYNNEI. The V end was cut by 1 base, the J end by 6 bases, with 13 bases between. This CDR3 has 15 residues. The DNA for the CDR3 is TGTGCCAGCAGTGAAGATCTGACAGGAGGTCAGCCCCAGCATTTT. Its translation is CASSEDLTGGQPQHF.

The chain has TRBV7-9 and TRBJ2-1; D may be TRBD2 (5 bases). The germline V gene has CDR1 SEHNR and CDR2 FQNEAQ (reference sequence). The CDR3 length is 15 residues. With 2 bases removed from V and 4 bases from J, the gap between germline ends came to 12 bases. The CDR3 DNA reads as TGTGCCAGCAGCTTAATGGACTCACCATACAATGAGCAGTTCTTC. This gives the protein CASSLMDSPYNEQFF.

This clonotype was seen ten or more times. A junction end diverges from the germline sequence, so it may reflect a read error. As DNA, the CDR3 is TGCGCCAGCAGCCAAGAGGGAAGGGAGCAGTACTTC. Its translation: CASSQEGREQYF. The chain couples TRBV3-1 to TRBJ2-7; tentatively, D is TRBD2 (5 bases). The CDR3 contains 12 residues. The germline V gene encodes CDR1 LGHDT and CDR2 YNNKEL (reference sequence).

V and J are TRBV3-1 and TRBJ2-5, with 8 bases lining up with TRBD1. The CDR3 is made up of 17 amino acids. Germline assignment: CDR1 LGHDT and CDR2 YNNKEL (reference sequence). J gave up 2 bases and V 3 bases, and 11 bases lay outside the gene matches. CDR3 in DNA: TGTGCCAGCAGCCAGTTTAATCAGGGGGCAGGTCAAGAGACCCAGTACTTC. Encoded protein: CASSQFNQGAGQETQYF.

The chain has TRBV7-2 and TRBJ2-7, with TRBD1 identical over 8 bases. The J call is uncertain, as TRBJ2-1 better fits the DNA end. Germline V lookup: CDR1 SGHTA, CDR2 FQGNSA. This CDR3 contains 15 residues. The CDR3 bases are TGTGCCAGCAGCCTGAACAGGGGTGGGACAGGTGAGCAGTTCTTC. It codes for CASSLNRGGTGEQFF.

The chain recombines TRBV6-4 with TRBJ2-1; a weak D match, TRBD1 (6 bases). The J call is uncertain, as TRBJ2-7 better fits the DNA end. Germline V gene sequence: CDR1 MRHNA, CDR2 SNTAGT. The CDR3 runs 15 residues. The chain's CDR3 is CASSDSIQGVDEQYF. In nucleotides, the CDR3 is TGTGCCAGCAGTGACTCGATACAGGGTGTCGATGAGCAGTACTTC.

This clonotype has a handful of counts. The chain is built from TRBV7-2 and TRBJ1-4; D is undetermined. The germline V gene has CDR1 SGHTA and CDR2 FQGNSA. This CDR3 is built from 13 residues. Trimming took off 1 base at V and 6 bases at J, with 6 bases between the two ends. The chain's CDR3 is CASSLVGHEKLFF. In nucleotides, the CDR3 is TGTGCCAGCAGCTTAGTAGGCCATGAAAAACTGTTTTTT.

The chain uses TRBV18 and TRBJ2-4; the D gene is possibly TRBD2 (5 bases). The germline gives CDR1 KGHSH, CDR2 LQKENI. Trimming removed 3 bases from V and 13 bases from J, with 13 bases in between. This CDR3 spans 12 amino acids. CDR3 residues: CASSPLLGEQYF. The CDR3 bases are TGTGCCAGCTCACCCCTGCTGGGAGAGCAGTACTTC.

The chain couples TRBV2 to TRBJ2-1; TRBD2 aligns across 14 bases. V trimming: 7 bases; J trimming: 8 bases; junction bases outside the gene matches: 7. Per germline, CDR1 SNHLY and CDR2 FYNNEI. CDR3 length equals 15 residues. This CDR3 reads CASKLGTSGGYEQFF. CDR3 in DNA: TGTGCCAGCAAACTGGGGACTAGCGGGGGCTATGAGCAGTTCTTC. The whole variable domain, remainder taken from reference TRBV2 and TRBJ2-1, is EPEVTQTPSHQVTQMGQEVILRCVPISNHLYFYWYRQILGQKVEFLVSFYNNEISEKSEIFDDQFSVERPDGSNFTLKIRSTKLEDSAMYFCASKLGTSGGYEQFFGPGTRLTVL.

This clonotype has a handful of counts. The J gene is TRBJ2-1, the V gene TRBV5-6, with D perhaps matching TRBD1 (6 bases). Trimming took off 0 bases at V and 0 bases at J, with 10 bases between the two ends. This CDR3 is built from 16 residues. Germline CDR1 and CDR2: SGHDT and YYEEEE. DNA for the CDR3: TGTGCCAGCAGCTTGGGGACAGCGCCCTCCTACAATGAGCAGTTCTTC. Its translation: CASSLGTAPSYNEQFF.